The sample holds one count of the clone carrying this TCR beta chain. Antigen: not known. Documented time point: pretreatment peripheral blood. The record originates from a study of PD-L1 blockade in urothelial cancer. About the study: Patients, treated from about 2014 onward, received atezolizumab 1,200 mg intravenously every 3 weeks. Samples of blood were analyzed 3 weeks (second dose) and 6 weeks after treatment start. The median number of T cells present in blood samples was about 130,000. Study-wide results and limits: When pretreatment blood TCR clonality was below the median, it predicted better survival.

This CDR3 is 15 amino acids long. Germline V gene data show CDR1 as SGHVS and CDR2 as FQNEAQ. The V end lost 5 bases, the J end lost 2 bases, and 15 bases lay between the germline ends. Measured with immunoSEQ multiplex PCR; TCRdb has only the in-frame clones, and not every one. The sample has about 52,000 clones, approximately 72% seen once. The J gene is TRBJ1-1, the V gene TRBV7-8, with D perhaps TRBD1 (5 bases). Source: PBMCs, taken around atezolizumab (anti-PD-L1) treatment. The TCR originated in a man aged 70-80 years with urothelial cancer. CDR3 bases: TGTGCCAGCAGCCCCGGGGGGGACTTAAACACTGAAGCTTTCTTT. As protein: CASSPGGDLNTEAFF.